This record concerns one T cell receptor (beta chain) sequence. This clonotype appeared many times. The antigen it binds to is not known. There are no base qualities to consult, and no much larger clone falls within one base. TCR beta CDR3 regions were amplified from RNA transcripts for repertoire sequencing. A first-round RT-PCR used HTBI primers with the Qiagen OneStep RT-PCR kit, followed by a second-round multiplex PCR, size selection and purification. The libraries underwent paired-end sequencing with 100 bp reads on an Illumina HiSeq2000. Turning to the authors' computational methods: SOAPnuke was used to process the reads, throwing out any read that had adapters, had uncalled bases, had a mean Phred below 15, or lacked an exact constant-primer or identifier match. COPE v1.2.5 was used to merge high-quality paired reads. Unique nucleotide sequences were defined as clonotypes and aligned to IMGT TRB V, D and J references using MiTCR v1.1. Only V-J combinations with frequency above 0.0001 were analysed, covering approximately 99% of repertoires. For each V-J combination, a TCR clonal expansion and chaos score was defined as the ratio of F50 clonal expansion to chaos observed in the TCRdist matrix. Welch's t-statistics and random forest were used to reduce features to 13 V-J combinations, which were fed into a naive Bayes classifier. Thyroid-blood repertoire similarity was quantified with the Morisita-Horn index. TCRdb passed the public sequencing reads through fastp at Q25 and MiXCR, retaining productive beta sequences. Every distinct CDR3 protein forms one entry, paired with its most common genes and DNA. The V and J calls and clone size come from TCRdb's table, not from the authors' own analysis. The sample table lists more than 300,000 distinct CDR3 sequences, roughly 15% of them with a count of one. The top ten constitute about 7% of the sample.

This record comes from a study of Graves' ophthalmopathy and Graves' hyperthyroidism (dated by TCRdb to between 2018 and 2020). Describing the broader study: Peripheral blood was collected before any treatment was given, at the time of initial diagnosis. To tell Graves' ophthalmopathy apart from Graves' hyperthyroidism, and to predict which patients would progress to ophthalmopathy, the study relied on TCR beta repertoire signatures. In total, approximately 140 blood samples were TCR-sequenced: under 45 ophthalmopathy, around 75 hyperthyroidism and around 17 hyperthyroidism-to-ophthalmopathy patients. To explore V-J signatures distinguishing ophthalmopathy from hyperthyroidism, a discovery set of 100 patients (roughly 45 ophthalmopathy, roughly 56 stable hyperthyroidism) was enrolled. For independent validation, a separate cohort was made up of 18 to 20 hyperthyroidism patients plus 17 patients who later progressed from hyperthyroidism to ophthalmopathy. T-cell repertoires of thyroid tissue and blood were compared in over 5 hyperthyroidism patients. Following sample collection, hyperthyroidism patients were given methimazole at a starting dose of 30 mg daily, and ophthalmopathy patients were given high-dose intravenous methylprednisolone. The roughly 91 discovery patients were randomly divided into training and test sets at a 7:3 ratio. What the research found in general, with its limitations: In cross-validation, the 13-signature model distinguished ophthalmopathy from stable hyperthyroidism with approximately 85% sensitivity and just under 84% specificity, and in the test set the corresponding values were about 80% and 75%. No statistical method was used to set the sample size in advance, and the investigators knew which group each participant was assigned to. In validation, the model predicted ophthalmopathy progression with more than 55% sensitivity and approximately 78% specificity; fewer than 15 predicted patients were CT-confirmed with GO in a median of 6.5 months. Most expanded thyroid clonotypes with a frequency above 0.001 also appeared in blood, which suggests that blood repertoires may reflect the immune response in the thyroid.

From the cysteine through the phenylalanine, the CDR3 covers 17 amino acids. The kept DNA is CDR3 alone, 51 bases in frame from the first base. CDR1 and CDR2 are read off the germline V gene as MNHGY and SVAAGI. Clipping removes 6 bases from V and 13 bases from J, with 21 as the unmatched junction base count. A patient counted as having stable hyperthyroidism if there was no progression to ophthalmopathy within 18 months of follow-up. The hyperthyroidism patients were 18 to 65 years old and newly diagnosed, with a disease duration of less than 2 months. Anyone with other autoimmune diseases, uncontrolled infections, pregnancy or lactation was excluded from the study. Clinical symptoms, serum thyroxine, TRAb, thyroid ultrasound and orbital computed tomography were used for diagnosis. Ficoll-Paque density gradient centrifugation was used to isolate PBMCs from around 10 ml of fresh peripheral blood. Trizol reagent was used to extract the total RNA, and its quality was then checked on an Agilent 2100 Bioanalyzer.

Recombination linked TRBV6-9 to TRBJ1-6; 7 bases in between match TRBD1. The TCR comes from a woman under 30 with stable Graves' hyperthyroidism. Donor details come from another sample of the same person, matched by shared clones. Sequenced sample: peripheral blood. The CDR3 in this case is CASRTGQSTHLGSPLHF. DNA sequence: TGTGCCAGCAGGACGGGACAGTCAACCCACCTAGGCTCCCCCCTCCACTTT.